This TCR beta chain was captured by sequencing in a study of blood T cell repertoires in COVID-19. Looking at the study overall: The United States, Italy and Spain provided the acute and convalescent COVID-19 samples.

V was shortened by 7 bases and J by 0 bases, with 9 bases between the two germline ends. From germline, CDR1 is MNHNY and CDR2 SVGAGI (reference sequence). CDR3 length: 14 amino acids. Assay: immunoSEQ multiplex PCR; the TCRdb copy retains only in-frame clones and omits some. Altogether around 440,000 clones are present, about 91% being singletons, with the ten largest covering around 13%. Patients of the Seattle cohort, enrolled during active infection, were followed longitudinally. The material sequenced was peripheral blood. The clonotype originates from a woman between 50 and 59 years old with COVID-19, enrolled during active disease. V usage is TRBV6-6 and J usage is TRBJ1-4; D possibly corresponds to TRBD1 (5 bases). The CDR3: CASTSRATNEKLFF. Written as DNA, the CDR3 is TGTGCCAGCACCTCCAGGGCAACTAATGAAAAACTGTTTTTT.